The subject of this entry is one T cell receptor beta chain. Its antigen is undetermined. Use of 60 Vbeta and 13 Jbeta primers characterized the PCR. Generated by immunoSEQ multiplex PCR, the TCRdb table keeps only in-frame clones and is missing some. This table has about 210,000 clones, around 76% appearing once. The source of the sample is a study of cytomegalovirus exposure and HLA in healthy donors. Study-level background: The study placed around 80% of its approximately 380 genotyped donors in the Caucasian-associated ancestry cluster.

While unrecorded immune exposures were likely, the donors were nominally healthy when sampled. General study results and limits: Rare TCR sequences dominated, though some public TCRs recurred in many donors. TCR beta chain V- and J-gene trimming was linked, in a later analysis, to a missense variant in DCLRE1C.

The sample taken for sequencing was PBMCs. The TCR was taken from a man aged 40-55 years in good health and CMV-seropositive.

The CDR3: CASSPTRYSNQPQHF. CDR3 nucleotides: TGTGCCAGCAGTCCGACCAGGTATAGCAATCAGCCCCAGCATTTT. The chain has TRBV6-5 and TRBJ1-5; D gene ambiguous. Trimming took 5 bases from V and 0 from J, leaving 11 bases between them. The CDR3 is made up of 15 amino acids. Germline V gene sequence: CDR1 MNHEY, CDR2 SVGAGI.